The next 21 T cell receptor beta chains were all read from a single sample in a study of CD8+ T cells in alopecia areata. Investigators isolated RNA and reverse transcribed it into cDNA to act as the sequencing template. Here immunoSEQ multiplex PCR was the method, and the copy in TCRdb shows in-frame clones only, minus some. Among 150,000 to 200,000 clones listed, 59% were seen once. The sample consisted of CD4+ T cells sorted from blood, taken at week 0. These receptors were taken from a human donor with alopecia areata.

The CDR3 loop reads CAFGHFNEKLFF. CDR3 DNA sequence: TGTGCCTTCGGACACTTTAATGAAAAACTGTTTTTT. This sequence joins TRBV30 and TRBJ1-4, with a possible D match to TRBD1 (5 bases). This CDR3 spans 12 amino acids. The V end lost 7 bases, the J end lost 4 bases, and 10 bases lay between the germline ends. The germline gives CDR1 GTSNPN, CDR2 SVGIG (reference sequence).

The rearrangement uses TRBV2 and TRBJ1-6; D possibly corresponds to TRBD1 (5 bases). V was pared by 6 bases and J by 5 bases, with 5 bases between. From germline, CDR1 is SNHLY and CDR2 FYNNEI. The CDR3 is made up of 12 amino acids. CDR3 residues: CASRDNNSPLHF. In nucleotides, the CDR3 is TGTGCCAGCAGGGACAATAATTCACCCCTCCACTTT.

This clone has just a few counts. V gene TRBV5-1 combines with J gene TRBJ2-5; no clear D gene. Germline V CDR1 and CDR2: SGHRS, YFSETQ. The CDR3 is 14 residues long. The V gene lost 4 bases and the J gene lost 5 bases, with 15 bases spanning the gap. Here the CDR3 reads CASSPGGVMETQYF. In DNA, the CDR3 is TGCGCCAGCAGCCCGGGCGGTGTGATGGAGACCCAGTACTTC.

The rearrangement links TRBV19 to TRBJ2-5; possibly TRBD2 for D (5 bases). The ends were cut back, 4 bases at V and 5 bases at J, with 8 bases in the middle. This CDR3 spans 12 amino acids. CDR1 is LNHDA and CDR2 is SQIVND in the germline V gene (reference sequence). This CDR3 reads CASSSGGETQYF. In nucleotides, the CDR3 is TGTGCCAGTAGTAGCGGCGGGGAGACCCAGTACTTC.

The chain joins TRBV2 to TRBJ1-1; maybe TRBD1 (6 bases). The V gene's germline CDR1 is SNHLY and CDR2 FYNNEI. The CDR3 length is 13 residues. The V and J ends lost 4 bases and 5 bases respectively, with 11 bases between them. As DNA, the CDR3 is TGTGCCAGCAGTGGACAGGAAGGGACTGAAGCTTTCTTT. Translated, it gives CASSGQEGTEAFF.

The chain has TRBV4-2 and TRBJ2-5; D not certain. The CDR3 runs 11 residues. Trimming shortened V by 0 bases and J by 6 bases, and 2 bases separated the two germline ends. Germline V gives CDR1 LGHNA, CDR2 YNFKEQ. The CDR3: CASSQEKTQYF. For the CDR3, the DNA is TGTGCCAGCAGCCAAGAAAAGACCCAGTACTTC.

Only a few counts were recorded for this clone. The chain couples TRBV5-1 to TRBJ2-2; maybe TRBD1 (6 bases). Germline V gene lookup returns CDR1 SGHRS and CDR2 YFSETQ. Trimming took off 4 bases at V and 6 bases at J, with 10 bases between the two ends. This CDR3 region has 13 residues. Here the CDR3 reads CASSRTGSGELFF. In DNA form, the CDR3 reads TGCGCCAGCAGCCGTACAGGGTCCGGGGAGCTGTTTTTT.

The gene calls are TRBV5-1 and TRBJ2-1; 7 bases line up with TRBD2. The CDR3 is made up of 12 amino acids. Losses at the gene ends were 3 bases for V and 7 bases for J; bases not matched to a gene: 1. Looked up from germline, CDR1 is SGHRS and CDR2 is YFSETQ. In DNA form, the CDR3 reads TGCGCCAGCAGCTGGGGAGGGAATGAGCAGTTCTTC. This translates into CASSWGGNEQFF.

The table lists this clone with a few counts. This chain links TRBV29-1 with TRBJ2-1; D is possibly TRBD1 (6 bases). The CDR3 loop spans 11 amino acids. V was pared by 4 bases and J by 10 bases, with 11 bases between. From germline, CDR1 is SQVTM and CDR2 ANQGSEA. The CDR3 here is CSVGSTGEQFF. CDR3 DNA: TGCAGCGTTGGCAGCACAGGGGAGCAGTTCTTC.

The CDR3 DNA sequence: TGCGCCAGCATGGACAACCAAGAGACCCAGTACTTC. Translation: CASMDNQETQYF. The V gene is TRBV5-1, the J gene TRBJ2-5, with a tentative D call TRBD1 (5 bases). Germline V CDR1 and CDR2: SGHRS, YFSETQ. This CDR3 is built from 12 residues. V lost 6 bases to trimming and J lost 0 bases, with 6 bases between them.

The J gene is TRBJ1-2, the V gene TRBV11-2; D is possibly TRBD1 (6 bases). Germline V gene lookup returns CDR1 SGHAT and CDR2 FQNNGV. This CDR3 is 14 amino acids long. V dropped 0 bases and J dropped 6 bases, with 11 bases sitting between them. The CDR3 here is CASSLDRAGDGYTF. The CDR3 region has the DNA TGTGCCAGCAGCTTAGATAGGGCAGGGGATGGCTACACCTTC.

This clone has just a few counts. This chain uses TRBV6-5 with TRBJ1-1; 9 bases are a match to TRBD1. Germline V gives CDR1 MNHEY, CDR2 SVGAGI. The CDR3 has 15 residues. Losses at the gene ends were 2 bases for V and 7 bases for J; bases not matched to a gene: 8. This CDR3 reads CASSYTGGPFNEAFF. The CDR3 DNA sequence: TGTGCCAGCAGTTACACAGGGGGCCCGTTTAATGAAGCTTTCTTT.

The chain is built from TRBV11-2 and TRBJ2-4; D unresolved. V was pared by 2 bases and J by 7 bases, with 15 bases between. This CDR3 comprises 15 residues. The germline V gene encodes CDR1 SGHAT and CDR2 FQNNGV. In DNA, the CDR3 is TGTGCCAGCAGCTTACCGTTTGAAGGGTACAACATTCAGTACTTC. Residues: CASSLPFEGYNIQYF.

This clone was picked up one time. The CDR3 DNA is TGTGCCAGTAGTATTCACGACGAGCAGTACTTC. Its protein is CASSIHDEQYF. This sequence joins TRBV19 and TRBJ2-7, with D unclear. This CDR3 region has 11 residues. Germline V gives CDR1 LNHDA, CDR2 SQIVND (reference sequence). V lost 3 bases, J lost 5 bases, and 5 bases lay in between. The variable domain in full, with the rest retrieved from reference TRBV19 and TRBJ2-7, is DGGITQSPKYLFRKEGQNVTLSCEQNLNHDAMYWYRQDPGQGLRLIYYSQIVNDFQKGDIAEGYSVSREKKESFPLTVTSAQKNPTAFYLCASSIHDEQYFGPGTRLTVT.

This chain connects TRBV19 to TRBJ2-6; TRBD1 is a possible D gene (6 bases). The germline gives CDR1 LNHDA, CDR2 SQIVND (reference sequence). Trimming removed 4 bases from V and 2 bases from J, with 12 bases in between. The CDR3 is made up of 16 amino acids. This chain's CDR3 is CASSNLRGTGANVLTF. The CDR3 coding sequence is TGTGCCAGTAGTAACCTCAGGGGAACTGGGGCCAACGTCCTGACTTTC.

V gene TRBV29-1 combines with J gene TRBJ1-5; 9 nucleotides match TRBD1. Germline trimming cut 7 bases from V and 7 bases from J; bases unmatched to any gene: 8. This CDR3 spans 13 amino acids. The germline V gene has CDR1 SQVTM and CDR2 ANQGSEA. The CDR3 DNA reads TGCAGCGCCACAGGGGGCGCGGGACAGCCCCAGCATTTT. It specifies CSATGGAGQPQHF.

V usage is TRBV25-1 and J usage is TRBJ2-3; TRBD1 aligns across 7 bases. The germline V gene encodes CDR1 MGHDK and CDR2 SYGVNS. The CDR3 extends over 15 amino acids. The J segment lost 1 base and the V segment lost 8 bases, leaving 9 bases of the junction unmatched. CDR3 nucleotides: TGTGCCAGCTCTCGAGGGGGCGCGGGCACAGATACGCAGTATTTT. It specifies CASSRGGAGTDTQYF.

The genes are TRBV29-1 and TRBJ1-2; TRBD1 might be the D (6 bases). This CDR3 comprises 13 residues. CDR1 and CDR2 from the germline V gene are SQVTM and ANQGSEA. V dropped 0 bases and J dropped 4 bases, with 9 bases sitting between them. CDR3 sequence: CSVEEGQLYGYTF. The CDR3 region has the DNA TGCAGCGTTGAAGAAGGACAGCTCTATGGCTACACCTTC.

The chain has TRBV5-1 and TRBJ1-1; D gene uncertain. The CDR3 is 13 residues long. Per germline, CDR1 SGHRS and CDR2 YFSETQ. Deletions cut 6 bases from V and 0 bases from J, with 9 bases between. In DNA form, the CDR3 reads TGCGCCAGCAAGGAACCAATGAACACTGAAGCTTTCTTT. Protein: CASKEPMNTEAFF.

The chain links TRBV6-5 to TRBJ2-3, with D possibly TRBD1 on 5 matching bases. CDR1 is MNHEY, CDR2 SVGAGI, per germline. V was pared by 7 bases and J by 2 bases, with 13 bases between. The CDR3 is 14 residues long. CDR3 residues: CASNHQGFTDTQYF. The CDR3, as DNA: TGTGCCAGCAACCACCAGGGATTCACAGATACGCAGTATTTT.

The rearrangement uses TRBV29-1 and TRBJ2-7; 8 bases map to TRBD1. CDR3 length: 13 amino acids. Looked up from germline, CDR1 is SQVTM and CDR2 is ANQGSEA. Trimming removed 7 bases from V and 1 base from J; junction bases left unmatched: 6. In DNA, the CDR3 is TGCAGCGCCGAGAGGACAGGGTCCTACGAGCAGTACTTC. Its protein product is CSAERTGSYEQYF.